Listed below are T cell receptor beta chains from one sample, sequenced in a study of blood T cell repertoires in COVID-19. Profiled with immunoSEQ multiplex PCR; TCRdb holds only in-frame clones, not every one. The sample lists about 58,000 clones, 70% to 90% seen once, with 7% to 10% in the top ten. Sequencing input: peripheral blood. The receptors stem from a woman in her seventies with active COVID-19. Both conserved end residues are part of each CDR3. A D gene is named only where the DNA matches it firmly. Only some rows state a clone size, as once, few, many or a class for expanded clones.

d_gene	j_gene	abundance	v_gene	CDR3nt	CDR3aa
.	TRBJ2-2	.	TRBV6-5	TGTGCCAGCAGCTACCTGAGGAACACCGGGGAGCTGTTTTTT	CASSYLRNTGELFF
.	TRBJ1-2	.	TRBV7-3	TGTGCCAGCAGCCCCCTAGGTTACCGGGGCTACACCTTC	CASSPLGYRGYTF
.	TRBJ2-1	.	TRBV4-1	TGCGCCAGCAGCCAAGAGTTCGGGAGCTCCTACAATGAGCAGTTCTTC	CASSQEFGSSYNEQFF
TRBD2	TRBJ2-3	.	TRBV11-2	TGTGCCAGCAGCTTCCGGGGGGTACGGGCAGATACGCAGTATTTT	CASSFRGVRADTQYF
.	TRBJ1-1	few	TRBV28	TGTGCCAGCAGCCCATCCGCAGGGTTAAACACTGAAGCTTTCTTT	CASSPSAGLNTEAFF
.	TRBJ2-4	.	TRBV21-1	TGTGCCAGCAGCAAAGAGCGGGACATTTTAGCCAAAAACATTCAGTACTTC	CASSKERDILAKNIQYF
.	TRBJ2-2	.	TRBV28	TGTGCCAGCATCCTCCAGGGGACAAACACCGGGGAGCTGTTTTTT	CASILQGTNTGELFF
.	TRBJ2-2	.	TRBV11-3	TGTGCCAGCAGCTTATCGAGCGGCCCGAACACCGGGGAGCTGTTTTTT	CASSLSSGPNTGELFF
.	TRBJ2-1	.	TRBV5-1	TGCGCCAGCAGCTCCTTTACAAACTACAATGAGCAGTTCTTC	CASSSFTNYNEQFF
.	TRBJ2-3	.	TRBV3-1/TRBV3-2	TGTGCCAGCAGCCAAGATGGGCAAAATACGCAGTATTTT	CASSQDGQNTQYF
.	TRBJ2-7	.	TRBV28	TGTGCCAGCAGTCCCCTTGGTGGCCGAATCTACGAGCAGTACTTC	CASSPLGGRIYEQYF
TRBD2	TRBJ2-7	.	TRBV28	TGTGCCAGCAGTTTAGACTTTTTTGGCGGGAGGAAGTATGAGCAGTACTTC	CASSLDFFGGRKYEQYF
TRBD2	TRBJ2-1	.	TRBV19	TGTGCCAGTACCCGGGGGGTAGGCAATGAGCAGTTCTTC	CASTRGVGNEQFF
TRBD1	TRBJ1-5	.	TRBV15	TGTGCCACCAGATCTGACAGGGGAACTCAGCCCCAGCATTTT	CATRSDRGTQPQHF
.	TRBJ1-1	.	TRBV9	TGTGCCAGCAGCGAGACACAGGGAGACACTGAAGCTTTCTTT	CASSETQGDTEAFF
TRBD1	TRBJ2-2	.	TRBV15	TGTGCCACCAGCCTTACAGGGGGCGGGGAGCTGTTTTTT	CATSLTGGGELFF
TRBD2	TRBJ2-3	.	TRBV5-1	TGCGCCAGCAGCTTGGACGTTAGCGGGAAGGGTGATACGCAGTATTTT	CASSLDVSGKGDTQYF
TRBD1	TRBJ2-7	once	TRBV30	TGTGCCTGGAGCCAGGGGGCTCAATACGAGCAGTACTTC	CAWSQGAQYEQYF
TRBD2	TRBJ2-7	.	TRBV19	TGTGCCAGTAGTATAGACGCCCTAGCGGGAGATTTCAACGAGCAGTACTTC	CASSIDALAGDFNEQYF
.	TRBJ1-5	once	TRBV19	TGTGCCAGTAGTCCCAGGGTGAGGACAATTCATCAGCCCCAGCATTTT	CASSPRVRTIHQPQHF
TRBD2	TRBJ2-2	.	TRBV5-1	TGCGCCAGCAGCTTGTCCAGCGGGAGGCCCACGGGGGAGCTGTTTTTT	CASSLSSGRPTGELFF
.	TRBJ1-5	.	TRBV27	TGTGCCAGCAGTTTATCGATAACACCGTATAGCAATCAGCCCCAGCATTTT	CASSLSITPYSNQPQHF
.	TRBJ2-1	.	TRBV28	TGTGCCAGCAGTTTAGTCGGGAGTGGGTACAATGAGCAGTTCTTC	CASSLVGSGYNEQFF
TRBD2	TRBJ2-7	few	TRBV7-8	TGTGCCAGCAGCCCACGGACTAGCTACGAGCAGTACTTC	CASSPRTSYEQYF
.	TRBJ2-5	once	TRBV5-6	TGTGCCAGCAGCTTGGGGAGGGAGACCCAGTACTTC	CASSLGRETQYF
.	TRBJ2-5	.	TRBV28	TGTGCCAGCACCTTGAGAGGACTTGGGGAGACCCAGTACTTC	CASTLRGLGETQYF
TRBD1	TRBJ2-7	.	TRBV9	TGTGCCAGCAGCTACTTTGACAGGGGCGAGCAGTACTTC	CASSYFDRGEQYF
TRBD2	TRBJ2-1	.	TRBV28	TGTGCCAGCAGGACTAGCGGGAACGACGGGAATGAGCAGTTCTTC	CASRTSGNDGNEQFF
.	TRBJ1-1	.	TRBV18	TGTGCCAGCTCACCGGGGGGGGACACTGAAGCTTTCTTT	CASSPGGDTEAFF
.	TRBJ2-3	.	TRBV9	TGTGCCAGCAGCGTACAGACTAGCACAGATACGCAGTATTTT	CASSVQTSTDTQYF
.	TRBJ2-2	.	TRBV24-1	TGTGCCACCAGTGATTTGGGGGGGGCGAGCGGGGAGCTGTTTTTT	CATSDLGGASGELFF
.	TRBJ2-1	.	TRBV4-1	TGCGCCAGCAGCCAAGGCCGCCTGCGGGACTCTCAAGACAATGAGCAGTTCTTC	CASSQGRLRDSQDNEQFF
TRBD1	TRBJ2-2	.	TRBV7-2	TGTGCCAGCAGCTTATCTGGGACAGGGGCGACCGGGGAGCTGTTTTTT	CASSLSGTGATGELFF
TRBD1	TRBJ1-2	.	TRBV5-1	TGCGCCAGCAGCTCAGGGGGGAACTATGGCTACACCTTC	CASSSGGNYGYTF
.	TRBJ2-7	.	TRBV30	TGTGCCTGGGGAAACAGGTACGAGCAGTACTTC	CAWGNRYEQYF
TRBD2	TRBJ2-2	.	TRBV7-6	TGTGCCAGCAGCTTCGACCTAGCGGGAGTAAACACCGGGGAGCTGTTTTTT	CASSFDLAGVNTGELFF
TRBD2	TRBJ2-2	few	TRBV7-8	TGTGCCAGCAGCTTAGGCCAGGTAGCGGGCCTTCTCGGGGAGCTGTTTTTT	CASSLGQVAGLLGELFF
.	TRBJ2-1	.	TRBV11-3	TGTGCCAGCAGCTTTCAACCGGGGGTCAATGAGCAGTTCTTC	CASSFQPGVNEQFF
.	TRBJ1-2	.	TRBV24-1	TGTGCCACCAGTGATGAGCAGGGTGGGCCCTATGGCTACACCTTC	CATSDEQGGPYGYTF
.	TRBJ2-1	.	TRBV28	TGTGCCACGAGGAGGGTTTGGAGCTCCTACAATGAGCAGTTCTTC	CATRRVWSSYNEQFF
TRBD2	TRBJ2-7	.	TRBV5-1	TGCGCCAGCAGCCGGACACCGGGGGGCGAGCAGTACTTC	CASSRTPGGEQYF
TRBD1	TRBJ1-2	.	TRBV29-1	TGCAGCGTTGATGAGACAGGGAATGGCTACACCTTC	CSVDETGNGYTF
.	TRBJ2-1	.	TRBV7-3	TGTGCCAGCAGCTTAACTAGCGGTTTCTCCTACAATGAGCAGTTCTTC	CASSLTSGFSYNEQFF
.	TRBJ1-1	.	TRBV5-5	TGTGCCAGCAGCTTGGCCGGAGATCTAGAAGCTTTCTTT	CASSLAGDLEAFF
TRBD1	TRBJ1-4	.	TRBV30	TGTGCCTGGAGTGTAGGTTACGTAACAGGGGGCGAAAAACTGTTTTTT	CAWSVGYVTGGEKLFF
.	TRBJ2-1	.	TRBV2	TGTGCCAGCAGGGAATTACTAGCCCTACAGTTCTTC	CASRELLALQFF